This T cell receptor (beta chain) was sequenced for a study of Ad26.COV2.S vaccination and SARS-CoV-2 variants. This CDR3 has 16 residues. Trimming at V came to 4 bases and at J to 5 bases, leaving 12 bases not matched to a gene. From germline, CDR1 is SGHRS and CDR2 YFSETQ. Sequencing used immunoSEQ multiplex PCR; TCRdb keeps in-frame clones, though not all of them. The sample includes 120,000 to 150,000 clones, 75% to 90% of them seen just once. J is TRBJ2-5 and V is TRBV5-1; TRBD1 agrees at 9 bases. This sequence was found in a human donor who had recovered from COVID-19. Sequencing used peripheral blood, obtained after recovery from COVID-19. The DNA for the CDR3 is TGCGCCAGCAGCGAGCCGGGACAGGGCTTGGCCGAGACCCAGTACTTC. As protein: CASSEPGQGLAETQYF.